This entry features one TCR beta chain sequence. The antigen is not known. This record belongs to a study of T cell responses to AZD1222 COVID-19 vaccine. Timing groups of about 4 and about 12 weeks for second doses were pooled. Study-level results: Sampling captured repertoires only after the peak T cell response. The reported proportion of spike-specific TCRs targeting unmutated variant regions was nearly half. Following two doses of AZD1222, Spike-specific TCR breadth and depth rose.

Using immunoSEQ multiplex PCR, the repertoire was profiled, and TCRdb retains in-frame clones only, with some absent. The table records approximately 100,000 clones, more than 75% of them present only once. The CDR3 consists of 16 residues. V dropped 0 bases and J dropped 6; count of bases not matched to a gene: 8. The V gene's germline CDR1 is SGHNT and CDR2 YYREEE (reference sequence). The TCR sequence derives from an adult who received the AZD1222 COVID-19 vaccine. The gene calls are TRBV5-4 and TRBJ1-3; the match to TRBD1 covers 8 bases. Sequenced material: peripheral blood, taken 28 days after the second AZD1222 dose. The CDR3 protein is CASSLGTGTIKNTIYF. The CDR3 coding sequence is TGTGCCAGCAGCTTGGGGACAGGGACTATTAAAAACACCATATATTTT.